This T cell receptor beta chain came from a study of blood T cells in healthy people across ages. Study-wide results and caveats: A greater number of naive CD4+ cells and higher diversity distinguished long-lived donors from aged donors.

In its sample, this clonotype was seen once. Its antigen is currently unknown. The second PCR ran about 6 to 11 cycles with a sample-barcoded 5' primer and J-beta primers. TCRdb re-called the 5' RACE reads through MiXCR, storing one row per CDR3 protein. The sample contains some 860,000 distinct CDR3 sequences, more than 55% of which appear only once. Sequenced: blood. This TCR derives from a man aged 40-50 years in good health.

The DNA of the CDR3 is TGTGCCAGCAGTTACCTCACAACAGCCCCGGGATATGGCTACACCTTC. Translation: CASSYLTTAPGYGYTF. The chain recombines TRBV6-2 or TRBV6-3 with TRBJ1-2; no clear D gene. V gave up 2 bases and J gave up 5 bases, with 18 bases separating them. Germline CDR1 is MNHEY and CDR2 is SVGEGT. The CDR3 is made up of 16 amino acids.